This is a list of T cell receptor beta chains from one sample in a study of technical replicates of blood from a few donors. The method was immunoSEQ multiplex PCR; TCRdb's version includes in-frame clones alone and lacks a portion of them. In the table there are around 71,000 clones, 80% to 95% of which are singletons. Input material: T cells isolated from PBMCs. These receptors all stem from a human donor in good health. CDR3s include the opening cysteine and the closing phenylalanine or tryptophan. Fields, in order: clone size, V gene, D gene, J gene, CDR3 protein, CDR3 DNA. D genes are given only for firm matches. Clone size is shown for a subset of rows, as once, few, many or a class of expanded clone.

>NA|TRBV30|TRBD2|TRBJ2-1
CAWSVSSGYNEQFF
TGTGCCTGGAGTGTGTCTAGCGGATACAATGAGCAGTTCTTC
>NA|TRBV29-1|NA|TRBJ2-1
CSALRTRDNNEQFF
TGCAGCGCCCTACGGACAAGGGACAACAATGAGCAGTTCTTC
>NA|TRBV28|TRBD2|TRBJ2-1
CAIRLAEYNEQFF
TGTGCCATCCGCCTAGCGGAATACAATGAGCAGTTCTTC
>once|TRBV28|NA|TRBJ1-4
CASGGRGNEKLFF
TGTGCCAGCGGGGGCAGGGGTAATGAAAAACTGTTTTTT
>NA|TRBV4-3|NA|TRBJ1-4
CASSQLQGTIEKLFF
TGCGCCAGCAGCCAACTACAGGGTACGATTGAAAAACTGTTTTTT
>NA|TRBV30|NA|TRBJ2-7
CAWSPDISYEQYF
TGTGCCTGGAGTCCGGACATCTCCTACGAGCAGTACTTC
>NA|TRBV28|TRBD1|TRBJ2-1
CASSFSTGGWGEQFF
TGTGCCAGCAGTTTTAGCACAGGGGGATGGGGTGAGCAGTTCTTC
>NA|TRBV4-3|TRBD2|TRBJ2-1
CASSRKTSGSDEQFF
TGCGCCAGCAGCCGAAAGACTAGCGGGAGCGATGAGCAGTTCTTC
>NA|TRBV2|NA|TRBJ1-1
CASSESEGRGINTEAFF
TGTGCCAGCAGTGAATCGGAGGGGCGGGGTATCAACACTGAAGCTTTCTTT
>NA|TRBV4-1|TRBD1|TRBJ1-1
CASSPRQGGNTEAFF
TGCGCCAGCAGCCCCCGACAGGGCGGGAACACTGAAGCTTTCTTT
>NA|TRBV2|NA|TRBJ2-7
CASRLPPDKDYEQYF
TGTGCCAGCAGACTACCCCCGGACAAAGACTACGAGCAGTACTTC
>NA|TRBV9|NA|TRBJ2-1
CASSVDAVSYNEQFF
TGTGCCAGCAGCGTAGACGCGGTTTCCTACAATGAGCAGTTCTTC
>NA|TRBV5-4|NA|TRBJ1-1
CASSLSPGGNWAFF
TGTGCCAGCAGCTTAAGTCCCGGGGGAAATTGGGCTTTCTTT
>NA|TRBV9|NA|TRBJ1-4
CASSVEPVATNEKLFF
TGTGCCAGCAGCGTAGAACCGGTTGCAACTAATGAAAAACTGTTTTTT
>NA|TRBV9|NA|TRBJ1-1
CASSVRGGMNTEAFF
TGTGCCAGCAGCGTACGGGGAGGTATGAACACTGAAGCTTTCTTT
>NA|TRBV2|TRBD2|TRBJ2-1
CASGLAGVVDEQFF
TGTGCCAGCGGACTAGCGGGAGTTGTGGATGAGCAGTTCTTC
>NA|TRBV6-1|NA|TRBJ2-7
CASSEARGGYEQYF
TGTGCCAGCAGTGAAGCGCGAGGGGGTTACGAGCAGTACTTC
>NA|TRBV28|NA|TRBJ2-7
CASSLARFYEQYF
TGTGCCAGCAGTTTGGCTAGGTTCTACGAGCAGTACTTC
>NA|TRBV4-1|TRBD2|TRBJ2-7
CASSQGASGTSYEQYF
TGCGCCAGCAGCCAGGGAGCTAGCGGCACTTCCTACGAGCAGTACTTC
>once|TRBV5-1|NA|TRBJ1-3
CASSLTGGEGNTIYF
TGCGCCAGCAGCCTAACCGGAGGGGAAGGAAACACCATATATTTT
>NA|TRBV7-8|TRBD2|TRBJ2-7
CASSLQRGLYEQYF
TGTGCCAGCAGCTTACAGCGGGGCCTATACGAGCAGTACTTC
>NA|TRBV6-1|TRBD2|TRBJ2-1
CASSGPGLAVNEQFF
TGTGCCAGCAGTGGCCCGGGACTAGCAGTCAATGAGCAGTTCTTC
>NA|TRBV6-4|TRBD1|TRBJ2-5
CARRRTGQETQYF
TGTGCCAGACGGCGGACAGGGCAAGAGACCCAGTACTTC
>NA|TRBV9|TRBD2|TRBJ2-1
CASSVTSGSLVSDEQFF
TGTGCCAGCAGCGTAACTAGCGGGAGTCTTGTTAGCGATGAGCAGTTCTTC
>NA|TRBV5-1|TRBD1|TRBJ2-1
CASNPPGQGNNEQFF
TGCGCCAGCAACCCACCGGGACAGGGAAACAATGAGCAGTTCTTC
>NA|TRBV12-2|NA|TRBJ2-7
CASRLAPNGSYEQYF
TGTGCAAGTCGCTTAGCGCCAAACGGCTCCTACGAGCAGTACTTC
>NA|TRBV7-3|TRBD2|TRBJ2-7
CASRLTGGSIQYF
TGTGCCAGCAGGTTAACTGGCGGGAGTATACAGTACTTC
>NA|TRBV7-9|NA|TRBJ2-7
CASSAIQRGYEQYF
TGTGCCAGCAGCGCAATCCAACGGGGCTACGAGCAGTACTTC
>NA|TRBV5-1|TRBD2|TRBJ2-1
CASSVGLAGGLNEQFF
TGCGCCAGCAGCGTTGGACTAGCGGGAGGGCTCAATGAGCAGTTCTTC
>NA|TRBV4-2|NA|TRBJ2-1
CASSQGLEQFF
TGTGCCAGCAGCCAAGGACTAGAGCAGTTCTTC
>NA|TRBV27|TRBD2|TRBJ2-7
CASGYSGAGGPYEQYF
TGTGCCAGCGGCTACTCCGGAGCGGGAGGGCCATACGAGCAGTACTTC
>NA|TRBV11-2|TRBD1|TRBJ2-7
CASSPSWTGPPFYEQYF
TGTGCCAGCAGCCCCTCATGGACAGGGCCCCCTTTCTACGAGCAGTACTTC
>NA|TRBV27|TRBD1|TRBJ1-4
CASRPLDRGREKLFF
TGTGCCAGCAGGCCCTTAGACAGGGGACGTGAAAAACTGTTTTTT
>NA|TRBV6-5|TRBD1|TRBJ1-1
CASRNTGAEAFF
TGTGCCAGCAGGAATACAGGGGCTGAAGCTTTCTTT